The T cell receptor beta chain described here comes from a study of blood T cell repertoires in COVID-19. Study in general: Sources were T cells, B-cell-depleted T cells, or PBMCs; the material itself was cDNA or gDNA.

Only one count was recorded for this clone. TCRdb keeps only in-frame clones here, not all; method: immunoSEQ multiplex PCR. The data hold 100,000 to 150,000 clones, with over 75% observed a single time. The junction had 13 bases not matched to a gene; V was cut back by 4 bases and J by 10 bases. The CDR3 spans 14 residues. Germline CDR1 is LNHDA and CDR2 is SQIVND (reference sequence). Sequencing input: peripheral blood. The chain uses TRBV19 and TRBJ2-7; 7 bases line up with TRBD2. This sequence originates from a woman older than 75 with acute or convalescent COVID-19. The CDR3 loop reads CASSTTSTSPSQYF. The CDR3 nucleotides are TGTGCCAGTAGTACAACCTCGACTAGCCCCAGCCAGTACTTC.